This T cell receptor (beta chain) emerged from a study of cytomegalovirus exposure and HLA in healthy donors. Notes on the study in general: Immune exposure was documented only through CMV serostatus.

It was with 60 Vbeta and 13 Jbeta primers that the PCR ran. The protocol was immunoSEQ multiplex PCR, while the TCRdb copy is restricted to in-frame clones and leaves out a portion. In the table there are 200,000 to 250,000 clones, approximately 83% of which are singletons. A word on this clone: Its antigen is unidentified.

The sequenced sample consisted of PBMCs. The sequence came from a boy aged 2 to 10 in good health and CMV-seronegative.

CDR3 nucleotides: TGCGCCAGCAGCTGGAGCGGCCCTAACGATGAGCAGTTCTTC. Translated, it gives CASSWSGPNDEQFF. This chain uses TRBV5-1 with TRBJ2-1; D perhaps matches TRBD2 (5 bases). The V gene's germline CDR1 is SGHRS and CDR2 YFSETQ. The CDR3 is 14 amino acids. The V end lost 3 bases, the J end lost 8 bases, and 15 bases lay between the germline ends.